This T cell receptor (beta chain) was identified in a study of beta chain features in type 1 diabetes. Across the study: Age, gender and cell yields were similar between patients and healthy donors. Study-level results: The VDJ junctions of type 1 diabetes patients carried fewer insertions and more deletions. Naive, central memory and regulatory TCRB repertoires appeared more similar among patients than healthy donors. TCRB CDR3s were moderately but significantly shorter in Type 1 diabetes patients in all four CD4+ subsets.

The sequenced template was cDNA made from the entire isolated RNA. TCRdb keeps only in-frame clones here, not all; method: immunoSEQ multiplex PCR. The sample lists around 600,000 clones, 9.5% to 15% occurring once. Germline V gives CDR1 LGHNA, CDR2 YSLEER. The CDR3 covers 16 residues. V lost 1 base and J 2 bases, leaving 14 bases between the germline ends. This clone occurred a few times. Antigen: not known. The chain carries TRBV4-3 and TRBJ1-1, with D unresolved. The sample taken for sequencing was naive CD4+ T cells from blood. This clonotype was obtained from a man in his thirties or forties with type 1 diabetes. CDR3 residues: CASSQGNRPTNTEAFF. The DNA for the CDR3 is TGCGCCAGCAGCCAAGGGAACAGACCAACTAACACTGAAGCTTTCTTT.